This TCR beta chain derives from a study of lymphopenia after photon versus proton radiotherapy. Sequencing was performed with immunoSEQ multiplex PCR; in TCRdb, only in-frame clones are kept and a portion is missing. The top ten hold more than 15% of the sample, which has approximately 53,000 clones, roughly 90% seen once. This clone showed up just once. V was trimmed by 0 bases and J by 0 bases, leaving 9 bases between them. Germline loops: CDR1 SGHNT, CDR2 YYREEE (reference sequence). The CDR3 is 15 amino acids. This material consisted of peripheral blood, taken from a patient treated with photon-based radiotherapy. The genes are TRBV5-4 and TRBJ1-2, with D perhaps TRBD1 (5 bases). The sequence was collected from a woman aged 40 to 50 with cholangiocarcinoma. DNA of the CDR3: TGTGCCAGCAGCTTGGGTCCGACAGCTAACTATGGCTACACCTTC. This codes for CASSLGPTANYGYTF.